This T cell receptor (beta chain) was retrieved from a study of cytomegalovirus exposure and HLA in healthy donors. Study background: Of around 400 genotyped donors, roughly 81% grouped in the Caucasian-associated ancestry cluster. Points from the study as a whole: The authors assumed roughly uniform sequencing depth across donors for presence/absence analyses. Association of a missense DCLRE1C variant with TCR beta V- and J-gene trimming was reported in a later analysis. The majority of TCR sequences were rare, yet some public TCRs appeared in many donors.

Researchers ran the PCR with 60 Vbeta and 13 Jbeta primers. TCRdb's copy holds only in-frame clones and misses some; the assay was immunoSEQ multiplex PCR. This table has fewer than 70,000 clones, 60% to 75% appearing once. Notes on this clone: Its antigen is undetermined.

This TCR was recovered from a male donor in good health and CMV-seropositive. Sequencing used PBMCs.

CDR3 DNA: TGCGCCAGCAGCTCTGGACAGGTGAACACTGAAGCTTTCTTT. Translating gives CASSSGQVNTEAFF. This rearrangement joins TRBV5-1 to TRBJ1-1, with 7 bases that match TRBD1. This CDR3 is built from 14 residues. Germline CDR1 SGHRS, CDR2 YFSETQ. The trim removed 3 bases at V and 0 bases at J, leaving 2 bases unmatched.